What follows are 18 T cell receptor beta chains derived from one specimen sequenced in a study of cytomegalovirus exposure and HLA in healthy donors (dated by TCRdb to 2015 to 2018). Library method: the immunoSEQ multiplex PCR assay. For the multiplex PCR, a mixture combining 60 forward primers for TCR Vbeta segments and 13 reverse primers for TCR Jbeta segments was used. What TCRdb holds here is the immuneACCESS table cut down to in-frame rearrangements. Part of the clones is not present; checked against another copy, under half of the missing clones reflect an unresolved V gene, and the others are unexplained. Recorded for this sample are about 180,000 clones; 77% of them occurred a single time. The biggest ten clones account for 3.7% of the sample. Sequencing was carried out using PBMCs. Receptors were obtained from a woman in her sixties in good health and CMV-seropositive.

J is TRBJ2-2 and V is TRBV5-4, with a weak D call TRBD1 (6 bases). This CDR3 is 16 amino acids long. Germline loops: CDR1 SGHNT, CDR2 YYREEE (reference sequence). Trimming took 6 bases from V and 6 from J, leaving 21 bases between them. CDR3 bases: TGTGCCAGCATCTCAAGGGCCTGGGGGCCCCCCGGGGAGCTGTTTTTT. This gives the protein CASISRAWGPPGELFF.

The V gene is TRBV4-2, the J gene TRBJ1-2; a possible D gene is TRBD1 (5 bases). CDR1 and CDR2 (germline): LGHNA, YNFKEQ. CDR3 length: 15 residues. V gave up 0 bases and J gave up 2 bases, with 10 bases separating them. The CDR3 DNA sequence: TGTGCCAGCAGCCAAGATCAGGGATTGAACTATGGCTACACCTTC. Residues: CASSQDQGLNYGYTF.

The CDR3 sequence: CASSQDWSGLAGANSYNEQFF. Here the CDR3 DNA reads TGCGCCAGCAGCCAAGATTGGTCGGGACTAGCGGGGGCCAACTCCTACAATGAGCAGTTCTTC. This chain links TRBV4-3 with TRBJ2-1; 14 bases match TRBD2. The length of the CDR3 is 21 residues. Germline CDR1 is LGHNA and CDR2 is YSLEER. Losses at the gene ends were 0 bases for V and 0 bases for J; bases not matched to a gene: 10.

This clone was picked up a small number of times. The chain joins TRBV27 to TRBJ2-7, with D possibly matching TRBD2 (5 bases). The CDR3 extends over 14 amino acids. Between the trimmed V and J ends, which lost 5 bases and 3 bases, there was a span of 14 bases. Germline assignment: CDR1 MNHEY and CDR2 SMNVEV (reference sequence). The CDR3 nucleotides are TGTGCCAGCAGTACCAGAGTAACTAGCTACGAGCAGTACTTC. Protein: CASSTRVTSYEQYF.

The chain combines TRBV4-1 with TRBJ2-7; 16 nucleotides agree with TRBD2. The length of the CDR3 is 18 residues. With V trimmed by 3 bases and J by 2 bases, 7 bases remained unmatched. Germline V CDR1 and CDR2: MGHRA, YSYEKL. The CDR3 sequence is CASSQGLAGGVVAYEQYF. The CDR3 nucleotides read TGCGCCAGCAGCCAGGGACTAGCGGGGGGGGTGGTCGCCTACGAGCAGTACTTC.

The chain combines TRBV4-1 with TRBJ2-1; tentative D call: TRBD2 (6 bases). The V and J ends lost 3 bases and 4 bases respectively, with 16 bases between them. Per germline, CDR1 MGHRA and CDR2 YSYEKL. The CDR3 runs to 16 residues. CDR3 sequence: CASSQESTRGYNEQFF. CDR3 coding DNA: TGCGCCAGCAGCCAGGAATCCACCCGGGGGTACAATGAGCAGTTCTTC.

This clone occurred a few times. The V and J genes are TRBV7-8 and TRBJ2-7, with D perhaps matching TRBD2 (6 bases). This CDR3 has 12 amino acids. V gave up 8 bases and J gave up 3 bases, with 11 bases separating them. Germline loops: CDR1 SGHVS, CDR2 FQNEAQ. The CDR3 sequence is CASGPSDYEQYF. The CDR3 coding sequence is TGTGCCAGCGGTCCTAGCGACTACGAGCAGTACTTC.

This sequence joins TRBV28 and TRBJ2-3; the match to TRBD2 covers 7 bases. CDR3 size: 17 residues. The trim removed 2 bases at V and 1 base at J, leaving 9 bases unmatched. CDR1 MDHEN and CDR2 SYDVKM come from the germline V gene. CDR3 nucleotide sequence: TGTGCCAGCAGTTTAGCGGGAGTGGCGATGGGCACAGATACGCAGTATTTT. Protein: CASSLAGVAMGTDTQYF.

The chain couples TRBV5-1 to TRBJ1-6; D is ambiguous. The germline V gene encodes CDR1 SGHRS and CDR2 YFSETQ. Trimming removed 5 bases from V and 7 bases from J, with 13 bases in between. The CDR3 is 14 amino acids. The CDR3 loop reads CASRLTGLNSPLHF. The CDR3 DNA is TGCGCCAGCAGATTGACCGGGTTGAATTCACCCCTCCACTTT.

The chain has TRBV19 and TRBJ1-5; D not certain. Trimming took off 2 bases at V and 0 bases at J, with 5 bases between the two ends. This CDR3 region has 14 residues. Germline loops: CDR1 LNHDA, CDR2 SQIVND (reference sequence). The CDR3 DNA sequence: TGTGCCAGTAGTATATACAATAGCAATCAGCCCCAGCATTTT. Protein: CASSIYNSNQPQHF.

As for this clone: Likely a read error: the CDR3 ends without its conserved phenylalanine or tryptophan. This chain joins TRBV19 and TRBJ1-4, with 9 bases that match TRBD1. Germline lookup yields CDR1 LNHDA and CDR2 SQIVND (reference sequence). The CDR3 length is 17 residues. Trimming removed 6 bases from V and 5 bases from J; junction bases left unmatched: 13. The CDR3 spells CASRNLRPTGGNEKLFL. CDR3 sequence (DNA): TGTGCCAGTAGGAACCTACGACCGACAGGGGGGAATGAAAAACTGTTTCTT.

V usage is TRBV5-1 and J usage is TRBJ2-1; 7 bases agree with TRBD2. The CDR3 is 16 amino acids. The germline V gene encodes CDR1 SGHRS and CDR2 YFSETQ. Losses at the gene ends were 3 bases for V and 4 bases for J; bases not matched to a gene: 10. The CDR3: CASSSRLGGGYNEQFF. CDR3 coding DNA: TGCGCCAGCAGCTCCCGTCTTGGGGGAGGGTACAATGAGCAGTTCTTC.

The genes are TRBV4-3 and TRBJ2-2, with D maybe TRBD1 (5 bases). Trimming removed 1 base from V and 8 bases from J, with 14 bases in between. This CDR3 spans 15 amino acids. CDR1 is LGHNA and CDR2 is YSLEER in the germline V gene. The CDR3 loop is CASSQGAGIGGELFF. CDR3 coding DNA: TGCGCCAGCAGCCAAGGGGCAGGGATAGGGGGGGAGCTGTTTTTT.

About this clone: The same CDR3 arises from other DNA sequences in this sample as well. CDR3 DNA: TGTGCCAGCAGTTACACAGGGGATAGCAATCAGCCCCAGCATTTT. It codes for CASSYTGDSNQPQHF. This sequence joins TRBV6-5 and TRBJ1-5; the match to TRBD1 covers 7 bases. Trimming cost V 2 bases and J 0 bases; bases outside gene matches: 1. Germline-derived CDR1 and CDR2 are MNHEY and SVGAGI. The CDR3 has 15 amino acids.

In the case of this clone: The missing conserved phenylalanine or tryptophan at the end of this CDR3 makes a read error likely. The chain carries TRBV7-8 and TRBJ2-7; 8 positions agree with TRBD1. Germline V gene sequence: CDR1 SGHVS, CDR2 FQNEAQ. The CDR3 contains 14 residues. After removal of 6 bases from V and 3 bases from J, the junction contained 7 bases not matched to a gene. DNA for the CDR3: TGTGCCAGCAGGCCCGGGACAGGAGTCTACGAGCAGTACCTC. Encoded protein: CASRPGTGVYEQYL.

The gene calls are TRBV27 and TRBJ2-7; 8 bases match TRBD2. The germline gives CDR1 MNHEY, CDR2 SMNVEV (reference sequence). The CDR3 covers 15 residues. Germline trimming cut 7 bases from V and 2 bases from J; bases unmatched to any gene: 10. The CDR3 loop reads CASTSSSGSPYEQYF. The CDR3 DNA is TGTGCCAGCACCTCCTCTAGCGGGTCGCCCTACGAGCAGTACTTC.

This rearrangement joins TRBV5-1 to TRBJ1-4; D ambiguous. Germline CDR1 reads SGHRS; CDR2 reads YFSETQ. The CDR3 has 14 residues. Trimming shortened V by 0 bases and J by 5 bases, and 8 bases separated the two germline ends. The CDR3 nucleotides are TGCGCCAGCAGCTTGGGAGAAATAAATGAAAAACTGTTTTTT. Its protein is CASSLGEINEKLFF.

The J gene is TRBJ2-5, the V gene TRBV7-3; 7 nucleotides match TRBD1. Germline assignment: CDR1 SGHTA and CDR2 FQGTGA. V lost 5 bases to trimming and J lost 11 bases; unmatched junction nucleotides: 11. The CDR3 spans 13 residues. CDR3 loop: CASSPDRSYQQYF. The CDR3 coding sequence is TGTGCCAGCAGCCCGGACAGGTCCTACCAGCAGTACTTC.